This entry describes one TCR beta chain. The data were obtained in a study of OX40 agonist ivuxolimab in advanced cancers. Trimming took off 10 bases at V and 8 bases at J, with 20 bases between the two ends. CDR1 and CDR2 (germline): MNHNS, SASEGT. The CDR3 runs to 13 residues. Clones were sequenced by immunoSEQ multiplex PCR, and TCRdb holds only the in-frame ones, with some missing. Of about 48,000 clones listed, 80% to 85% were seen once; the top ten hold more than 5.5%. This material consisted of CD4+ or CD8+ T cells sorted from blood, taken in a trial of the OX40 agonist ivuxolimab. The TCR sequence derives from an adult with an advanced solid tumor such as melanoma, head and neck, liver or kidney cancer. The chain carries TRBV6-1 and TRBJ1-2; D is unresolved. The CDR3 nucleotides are TGTGCCACCTGGGCCTCACCGTGGAAGGGCTACACCTTC. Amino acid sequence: CATWASPWKGYTF.